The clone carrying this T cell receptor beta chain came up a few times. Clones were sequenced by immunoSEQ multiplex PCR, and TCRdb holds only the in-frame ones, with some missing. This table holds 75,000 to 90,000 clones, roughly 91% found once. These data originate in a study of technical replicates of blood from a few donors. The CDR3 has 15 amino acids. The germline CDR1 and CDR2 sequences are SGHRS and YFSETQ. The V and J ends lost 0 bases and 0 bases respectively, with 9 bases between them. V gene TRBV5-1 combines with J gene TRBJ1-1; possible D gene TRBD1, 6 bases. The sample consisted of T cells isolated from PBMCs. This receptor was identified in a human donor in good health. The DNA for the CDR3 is TGCGCCAGCAGCTTGGGCAGGGACATGAACACTGAAGCTTTCTTT. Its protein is CASSLGRDMNTEAFF.